One TCR beta chain is described in this entry. Its target is unknown. A second PCR of 7 to 11 cycles used a sample-barcoded 5' primer and a J-beta primer mix. Every cDNA molecule carried a tag from a template-switch adaptor bearing 12 random nucleotides. TCRdb fed the 5' RACE reads into MiXCR, producing one record per CDR3 protein. The sample consists of around 970,000 distinct CDR3 sequences, roughly half of them appearing once. The entry originates in a study of blood T cells in healthy people across ages. The length of the CDR3 is 15 residues. Germline V gene sequence: CDR1 MNHEY, CDR2 SVGAGI. The germline V and J ends were trimmed by 1 base and 8 bases, with 15 bases remaining between them. The sample providers were healthy Caucasian people from Russia, aged roughly 6 to 95. Findings of the study overall: When set beside aged donors, long-lived donors presented more naive CD4+ cells and higher diversity.

Sequenced sample: blood. The J gene is TRBJ2-1, the V gene TRBV6-5; either TRBD1 or TRBD2 may supply D (5 bases each). This clonotype originated in an older woman in good health. CDR3: CASSYLFWGKDEQFF. CDR3 sequence (DNA): TGTGCCAGCAGTTACTTATTCTGGGGGAAGGATGAGCAGTTCTTC.